These T cell receptor beta chains were read from a single sample in a study of blood T cell repertoires in COVID-19. TCRdb's table, derived via immunoSEQ multiplex PCR, lists solely in-frame clones and lacks some. The table lists 200,000 to 250,000 clones, about 90% of them singletons. The specimen sequenced was peripheral blood. The origin of the receptors is a man younger than 40 with acute or convalescent COVID-19. Each CDR3 is given with its conserved first and last residue. D genes are given only for firm matches. Clone size is shown for a subset of rows, as once, few, many or a class of expanded clone.

.	TRBV3-1/TRBV3-2	TRBJ1-4	.	CASSRAGVALFF	TGTGCCAGCAGCCGTGCAGGGGTGGCCCTGTTTTTT
TRBD1	TRBV19	TRBJ1-4	.	CARDRVGGAARELFF	TGTGCCAGGGACCGTGTAGGGGGCGCGGCTAGGGAACTGTTTTTT
TRBD1	TRBV18	TRBJ1-1	.	CASSMTGGNTEAFF	TGTGCTAGCTCCATGACAGGGGGGAACACTGAAGCTTTCTTT
.	TRBV3-1/TRBV3-2	TRBJ1-5	.	CASSQDFGGQPQHF	TGTGCCAGCAGCCAAGATTTCGGAGGTCAGCCCCAGCATTTT
TRBD1	TRBV6-5	TRBJ2-7	.	CASSQRTGGYEQYF	TGTGCCAGCAGCCAGAGGACAGGAGGCTACGAGCAGTACTTC
.	TRBV3-1/TRBV3-2	TRBJ1-4	.	CASSAYRGSNEKLFF	TGTGCCAGCAGTGCATACCGGGGGTCGAATGAAAAACTGTTTTTT
TRBD1	TRBV2	TRBJ2-7	few	CASLLGGTGGGEQYF	TGTGCCAGCCTATTGGGAGGGACAGGGGGCGGCGAGCAGTACTTC
.	TRBV5-4	TRBJ2-2	once	CASSLGRAPGELFF	TGTGCCAGCAGCTTGGGCAGGGCTCCCGGGGAGCTGTTTTTT
.	TRBV11-2	TRBJ2-1	.	CASSGDFGSYNEQFF	TGTGCCAGCAGCGGGGACTTCGGCTCCTACAATGAGCAGTTCTTC
.	TRBV12-5	TRBJ1-1	.	CASGASGGATFTEAFF	TGTGCTAGTGGCGCCTCAGGCGGGGCTACGTTCACTGAAGCTTTCTTT
.	TRBV6-1	TRBJ1-2	.	CASSLSGGEGYTF	TGTGCCAGCAGTCTCTCCGGGGGAGAGGGCTACACCTTC
.	TRBV28	TRBJ2-3	once	CASRGDTQYF	TGTGCCAGTAGAGGAGATACGCAGTATTTT
TRBD2	TRBV3-1/TRBV3-2	TRBJ2-7	.	CASSLRLAVAYEQYF	TGTGCCAGCAGCCTCAGACTAGCGGTTGCCTACGAGCAGTACTTC
.	TRBV27	TRBJ2-2	.	CASSLRGGNRANTGELFF	TGTGCCAGCAGTTTAAGAGGTGGTAACAGGGCGAACACCGGGGAGCTGTTTTTT
.	TRBV19	TRBJ1-1	.	CASKVSGATEAFF	TGTGCCAGTAAGGTCTCTGGGGCGACTGAAGCTTTCTTT
TRBD1	TRBV5-1	TRBJ2-2	.	CASRRTGGTGELFF	TGCGCCAGCAGGAGGACAGGGGGGACCGGGGAGCTGTTTTTT
.	TRBV27	TRBJ1-5	.	CASSFGGLVGNQPQHF	TGTGCCAGCAGTTTTGGAGGGTTGGTGGGCAATCAGCCCCAGCATTTT
.	TRBV6-6	TRBJ2-7	.	CASSFPGEQYF	TGTGCCAGCAGTTTTCCAGGCGAGCAGTACTTC
.	TRBV11-2	TRBJ1-1	.	CASSLAFGMGMNTEAFF	TGTGCCAGCAGCTTAGCTTTCGGGATGGGGATGAACACTGAAGCTTTCTTT
.	TRBV3-1/TRBV3-2	TRBJ2-7	.	CASSQELGLGPDSYEQYF	TGTGCCAGCAGCCAAGAACTAGGGCTCGGACCGGACTCCTACGAGCAGTACTTC
.	TRBV19	TRBJ2-3	.	CASSIRWGIGTDTQYF	TGTGCCAGTAGTATTAGGTGGGGCATCGGCACAGATACGCAGTATTTT
.	TRBV3-1/TRBV3-2	TRBJ2-1	.	CASSQDLSQYNEQFF	TGTGCCAGCAGCCAAGATCTGTCGCAGTACAATGAGCAGTTCTTC
.	TRBV27	TRBJ2-2	once	CAVRGLRELFF	TGTGCCGTGCGAGGGCTTCGGGAGCTGTTTTTT
.	TRBV19	TRBJ2-7	.	CASSIGGRHEQYF	TGTGCCAGTAGTATAGGGGGGCGACACGAGCAGTACTTC
TRBD1	TRBV4-1	TRBJ1-1	.	CASSQVLRRQGKNTEAFF	TGCGCCAGCAGCCAAGTTTTGCGGAGACAGGGAAAGAACACTGAAGCTTTCTTT
TRBD2	TRBV28	TRBJ2-1	.	CASRFRLAVINEQFF	TGTGCCAGCAGGTTTCGACTAGCGGTGATCAATGAGCAGTTCTTC
.	TRBV19	TRBJ2-3	.	CASSMVPLGDTQYF	TGTGCCAGTAGTATGGTACCACTAGGAGATACGCAGTATTTT
.	TRBV6-5	TRBJ2-5	.	CASSYSIYGETQYF	TGTGCCAGCAGTTACTCCATTTACGGAGAGACCCAGTACTTC
.	TRBV4-1	TRBJ2-1	.	CASSQGARGMYNEQFF	TGCGCCAGCAGCCAAGGGGCACGGGGGATGTACAATGAGCAGTTCTTC
.	TRBV29-1	TRBJ2-1	.	CSVGQINEQFF	TGCAGCGTTGGACAGATTAATGAGCAGTTCTTC
.	TRBV11-1	TRBJ1-3	.	CASRLTSGNTIYF	TGTGCCAGCAGACTGACATCTGGAAACACCATATATTTT
.	TRBV10-3	TRBJ2-2	.	CAISERLSELFF	TGTGCCATCAGTGAGCGACTATCGGAGCTGTTTTTT
.	TRBV28	TRBJ1-3	.	CASSDRRGGVGNTIYF	TGTGCCAGCAGCGACCGCCGGGGGGGGGTTGGAAACACCATATATTTT
TRBD1	TRBV19	TRBJ1-2	.	CASSIDSDRAKRNYGYTF	TGTGCCAGTAGTATAGATTCCGACAGGGCGAAAAGAAACTATGGCTACACCTTC
.	TRBV6-5	TRBJ1-5	.	CASGGIETGGQPQHF	TGTGCCAGCGGCGGAATAGAGACAGGAGGACAGCCCCAGCATTTT
.	TRBV15	TRBJ2-1	.	CATSRDLGSYNEQFF	TGTGCCACCAGCAGAGATCTAGGCTCCTACAATGAGCAGTTCTTC
TRBD1	TRBV25-1	TRBJ2-7	.	CASSIAGTGRKQYF	TGTGCCAGCAGTATAGCCGGGACAGGGCGAAAGCAGTACTTC
.	TRBV18	TRBJ1-2	.	CASSSQGGEYGYTF	TGTGCCAGCTCATCCCAAGGCGGGGAGTATGGCTACACCTTC
.	TRBV28	TRBJ1-4	.	CAINRATNEKLFF	TGTGCCATCAACCGAGCAACTAATGAAAAACTGTTTTTT
.	TRBV10-2	TRBJ1-2	.	CATWTEFIHGYTF	TGCGCCACCTGGACTGAATTTATCCATGGCTACACCTTC
TRBD2	TRBV5-1	TRBJ2-7	.	CASSLVTKGLAARSSYEQYF	TGCGCCAGCAGCTTGGTAACCAAGGGACTAGCCGCCCGAAGCTCCTACGAGCAGTACTTC
TRBD1	TRBV2	TRBJ2-7	.	CASGRDRDYEQYF	TGTGCCAGCGGCCGGGACAGGGACTACGAGCAGTACTTC
.	TRBV12-3/TRBV12-4	TRBJ2-5	.	CASSFGPVTQYF	TGTGCCAGCAGCTTCGGTCCGGTGACCCAGTACTTC
.	TRBV7-9	TRBJ2-5	.	CASSLVSSPQETQYF	TGTGCCAGCAGCTTAGTCTCTAGCCCCCAAGAGACCCAGTACTTC
TRBD2	TRBV7-2	TRBJ2-2	.	CASSLVKLAGVTVELFF	TGTGCCAGCAGCTTAGTAAAGCTAGCGGGGGTAACAGTGGAGCTGTTTTTT
TRBD2	TRBV15	TRBJ2-5	once	CATSSLGLDRETQYF	TGTGCCACCAGCAGCCTTGGACTAGATCGGGAGACCCAGTACTTC
TRBD1	TRBV7-6	TRBJ1-5	.	CAQRLARQGDQPQHF	TGTGCCCAGCGGTTGGCTCGACAGGGGGATCAGCCCCAGCATTTT
.	TRBV5-1	TRBJ2-1	.	CASSLVGRVRAYNEQFF	TGCGCCAGCAGCTTGGTCGGCAGGGTAAGGGCTTACAATGAGCAGTTCTTC
.	TRBV6-6	TRBJ2-5	.	CASSSPHRWQETQYF	TGTGCCAGCAGCTCACCCCACAGGTGGCAAGAGACCCAGTACTTC
TRBD1	TRBV9	TRBJ2-5	.	CASSGGQGETQYF	TGTGCCAGCAGCGGAGGACAGGGGGAGACCCAGTACTTC
.	TRBV2	TRBJ1-5	.	CASSRIGVRQPQHF	TGTGCCAGCAGTAGGATAGGGGTACGCCAGCCCCAGCATTTT